Listed below are T cell receptor beta chains from one sample, sequenced in a study of response to subunit inactivated influenza vaccine. Via MiXCR, TCRdb re-called the RT-PCR reads, giving one row per CDR3 protein. This table has about 480,000 distinct CDR3 sequences, 25% appearing once. The specimen comprised CD4+ T cells sorted from PBMCs, sampled 5 days after vaccination. The receptors originated from a man aged 45 to 65 who received an inactivated influenza vaccine. The CDR3 runs from the conserved cysteine through the conserved F or W. Fields, in order: CDR3 DNA, CDR3 protein, D gene, J gene, clone size, V gene. The D gene is left open where the match is weak. A clone size is listed for some rows: how often the clone was seen (once, few, many), or a class if it is expanded.

CDR3 DNA: TGCGCCAGCAGCCAAGATCGGGGCCCTTCCCCCTATGGCTACACCTTC
CDR3 protein: CASSQDRGPSPYGYTF
D gene: .
J gene: TRBJ1-2
clone size: .
V gene: TRBV4-1

CDR3 DNA: TGTGCCAGCAATCAGGAGCCGGTCGGCATTGAGCAGTTCTTC
CDR3 protein: CASNQEPVGIEQFF
D gene: .
J gene: TRBJ2-1
clone size: .
V gene: TRBV2

CDR3 DNA: TGTGCCAGCAGCTTCCGTCTCGGCTCTGGAAACACCATATATTTT
CDR3 protein: CASSFRLGSGNTIYF
D gene: .
J gene: TRBJ1-3
clone size: few
V gene: TRBV9

CDR3 DNA: TGTGCCAGCACCTCCCCCCGACTAGCGACCAATGAGCAGTTCTTC
CDR3 protein: CASTSPRLATNEQFF
D gene: TRBD2
J gene: TRBJ2-1
clone size: .
V gene: TRBV7-8

CDR3 DNA: TGTGCCAGCAGGACCAGGACTGAGACGCAGTATTTT
CDR3 protein: CASRTRTETQYF
D gene: .
J gene: TRBJ2-3
clone size: .
V gene: TRBV6-2/TRBV6-3

CDR3 DNA: TGTGCCAGCAGCTTAGGGGGTAGCGGGAAATACGAGCAGTACTTC
CDR3 protein: CASSLGGSGKYEQYF
D gene: TRBD2
J gene: TRBJ2-7
clone size: few
V gene: TRBV7-2

CDR3 DNA: TGTGCCAGCAGCTTAGGCGGAATACAGTGGGGCGAGCAGTACTTC
CDR3 protein: CASSLGGIQWGEQYF
D gene: .
J gene: TRBJ2-7
clone size: .
V gene: TRBV7-2

CDR3 DNA: TGCGCCAGCAGCCCCTTTGGGCGCCGCACTGAAGCTTTCTTT
CDR3 protein: CASSPFGRRTEAFF
D gene: .
J gene: TRBJ1-1
clone size: few
V gene: TRBV5-1

CDR3 DNA: TGCAGTGCAAGACCCGGGACTAGCAGCCTCAATGAGCAGTTCTTC
CDR3 protein: CSARPGTSSLNEQFF
D gene: TRBD2
J gene: TRBJ2-1
clone size: .
V gene: TRBV20-1

CDR3 DNA: TGCGCCAGCAGCCCAGGGACAGACTCAACTAATGAAAAACTGTTTTTT
CDR3 protein: CASSPGTDSTNEKLFF
D gene: TRBD1
J gene: TRBJ1-4
clone size: few
V gene: TRBV5-1

CDR3 DNA: TGTGCCAGCAGTTTAGGGACAGGGCAGTTCTTC
CDR3 protein: CASSLGTGQFF
D gene: TRBD1
J gene: TRBJ2-1
clone size: .
V gene: TRBV12-3/TRBV12-4

CDR3 DNA: TGTGCCAGCAGCTCCCAGGGGGGCAAAAACATTCAGTACTTC
CDR3 protein: CASSSQGGKNIQYF
D gene: .
J gene: TRBJ2-4
clone size: .
V gene: TRBV7-2

CDR3 DNA: TGTGCCAGCAGCTTAGGGAGAAAGCAAGGGGAGCTGTTTTTT
CDR3 protein: CASSLGRKQGELFF
D gene: .
J gene: TRBJ2-2
clone size: .
V gene: TRBV7-6

CDR3 DNA: TGCAGCGTTGAACAGGGAGCAGATACGCAGTATTTT
CDR3 protein: CSVEQGADTQYF
D gene: .
J gene: TRBJ2-3
clone size: many
V gene: TRBV29-1

CDR3 DNA: TGTGCCACCAGCAGAGATAGGGCTAGCGGGCAAGAGACCCAGTACTTC
CDR3 protein: CATSRDRASGQETQYF
D gene: TRBD2
J gene: TRBJ2-5
clone size: .
V gene: TRBV15

CDR3 DNA: TGCAGCGTTCGGGCGGGTTCTGAAGCTTTCTTT
CDR3 protein: CSVRAGSEAFF
D gene: .
J gene: TRBJ1-1
clone size: .
V gene: TRBV29-1

CDR3 DNA: TGCGCCAGCAGCCTTCAAGGGACAGGCAATCAGCCCCAGCATTTT
CDR3 protein: CASSLQGTGNQPQHF
D gene: TRBD1
J gene: TRBJ1-5
clone size: .
V gene: TRBV4-1

CDR3 DNA: TGTGCCAGCAGCCGCCTAGCAGAGACCCAGTACTTC
CDR3 protein: CASSRLAETQYF
D gene: .
J gene: TRBJ2-5
clone size: .
V gene: TRBV3-1

CDR3 DNA: TGTGCCAGCAGACCTCACGGACAGGTCTATGGCTACACCTTC
CDR3 protein: CASRPHGQVYGYTF
D gene: TRBD1
J gene: TRBJ1-2
clone size: .
V gene: TRBV27

CDR3 DNA: TGTGCCAGCTCATCGCAAGAGGGGGTGGGCACAGATACGCAGTATTTT
CDR3 protein: CASSSQEGVGTDTQYF
D gene: .
J gene: TRBJ2-3
clone size: .
V gene: TRBV18

CDR3 DNA: TGTGCCAGCAGCTTAGCCCCAGGGGGATCTAACAATGAGCAGTTCTTC
CDR3 protein: CASSLAPGGSNNEQFF
D gene: TRBD1
J gene: TRBJ2-1
clone size: .
V gene: TRBV5-4

CDR3 DNA: TGTGCCAGCAGTTTTTCACAGCCCCAAGAGACCCAGTACTTC
CDR3 protein: CASSFSQPQETQYF
D gene: .
J gene: TRBJ2-5
clone size: few
V gene: TRBV12-3/TRBV12-4

CDR3 DNA: TGTGCCAGCAGCTCATGGGAGAAATTAAACACTGAAGCTTTCTTT
CDR3 protein: CASSSWEKLNTEAFF
D gene: .
J gene: TRBJ1-1
clone size: .
V gene: TRBV3-1

CDR3 DNA: TGTGCCAGCAGCCTTAGGGCAGGGATTGACTACGAGCAGTACTTC
CDR3 protein: CASSLRAGIDYEQYF
D gene: .
J gene: TRBJ2-7
clone size: .
V gene: TRBV7-9

CDR3 DNA: TGCGCCAGCAGCGACTACGGTTACGAGCAGTACTTC
CDR3 protein: CASSDYGYEQYF
D gene: .
J gene: TRBJ2-7
clone size: few
V gene: TRBV5-1

CDR3 DNA: TGCAGTGCTAGCCTCGTAGCGGCTAGCACAGATACGCAGTATTTT
CDR3 protein: CSASLVAASTDTQYF
D gene: .
J gene: TRBJ2-3
clone size: .
V gene: TRBV20-1

CDR3 DNA: TGTGCCAGCAGCCGGACGGGGTCCTACAATGAGCAGTTCTTC
CDR3 protein: CASSRTGSYNEQFF
D gene: .
J gene: TRBJ2-1
clone size: few
V gene: TRBV4-2

CDR3 DNA: TGTGCCAGCAGCTTAAGGCCGGCGAGCTCTGGAAACACCATATATTTT
CDR3 protein: CASSLRPASSGNTIYF
D gene: .
J gene: TRBJ1-3
clone size: .
V gene: TRBV7-2

CDR3 DNA: TGCAGTGCTAGACGGGGTGGGGTGGGAACTGAAGCTTTCTTT
CDR3 protein: CSARRGGVGTEAFF
D gene: .
J gene: TRBJ1-1
clone size: .
V gene: TRBV20-1

CDR3 DNA: TGTGCCAGCAGCTTAGCCAGAGGCACCGGGGAGCTGTTTTTT
CDR3 protein: CASSLARGTGELFF
D gene: .
J gene: TRBJ2-2
clone size: many
V gene: TRBV7-2

CDR3 DNA: TGCAGTGCTCAGACAGGGGGCGATCAGCCCCAGCATTTT
CDR3 protein: CSAQTGGDQPQHF
D gene: TRBD1
J gene: TRBJ1-5
clone size: many
V gene: TRBV20-1

CDR3 DNA: TGCAGTGCTCCCAGACAGGCCTTTTACAATGAGCAGTTCTTC
CDR3 protein: CSAPRQAFYNEQFF
D gene: .
J gene: TRBJ2-1
clone size: few
V gene: TRBV20-1

CDR3 DNA: TGTGCCAGCTCCGGGACCCCGAACACTGAAGCTTTCTTT
CDR3 protein: CASSGTPNTEAFF
D gene: .
J gene: TRBJ1-1
clone size: .
V gene: TRBV9

CDR3 DNA: TGTGCCAGCAGCTTAGTACCACCAGGGATGGGCGAGCAGTACTTC
CDR3 protein: CASSLVPPGMGEQYF
D gene: .
J gene: TRBJ2-7
clone size: few
V gene: TRBV7-2

CDR3 DNA: TGTGCCAGCAGCTTGGACAGGGTCAATGAGCAGTTCTTC
CDR3 protein: CASSLDRVNEQFF
D gene: TRBD1
J gene: TRBJ2-1
clone size: many
V gene: TRBV7-8

CDR3 DNA: TGTGCCACCAGCAGTAGTAAGGGACATCAAGAGACCCAGTACTTC
CDR3 protein: CATSSSKGHQETQYF
D gene: .
J gene: TRBJ2-5
clone size: few
V gene: TRBV15

CDR3 DNA: TGTGCCAGCAGCCAGCAGGACAGGATTGCCACAGATACGCAGTATTTT
CDR3 protein: CASSQQDRIATDTQYF
D gene: TRBD1
J gene: TRBJ2-3
clone size: .
V gene: TRBV3-1

CDR3 DNA: TGTGCCAGCAAGGTAGCGGGGGGACTCGCAGATACGCAGTATTTT
CDR3 protein: CASKVAGGLADTQYF
D gene: TRBD2
J gene: TRBJ2-3
clone size: few
V gene: TRBV7-2

CDR3 DNA: TGCAGCGCGGCCATGGTCTCTGGGGCCAACGTCCTGACTTTC
CDR3 protein: CSAAMVSGANVLTF
D gene: .
J gene: TRBJ2-6
clone size: few
V gene: TRBV29-1

CDR3 DNA: TGCAGTGCTCCCCGGGACAGGGTTAGAAGGGATACGCAGTATTTT
CDR3 protein: CSAPRDRVRRDTQYF
D gene: TRBD1
J gene: TRBJ2-3
clone size: .
V gene: TRBV20-1

CDR3 DNA: TGTGCCAGCAGTGAAGCGGGGGGGAATGAGCAGTTCTTC
CDR3 protein: CASSEAGGNEQFF
D gene: TRBD2
J gene: TRBJ2-1
clone size: few
V gene: TRBV25-1

CDR3 DNA: TGTGCCAGCACCAACCCCCGGGGGACTAGCGGAGACTACAATGAGCAGTTCTTC
CDR3 protein: CASTNPRGTSGDYNEQFF
D gene: TRBD2
J gene: TRBJ2-1
clone size: few
V gene: TRBV11-1

CDR3 DNA: TGTGCCAGCAGTTACGATTCTTTGAGGCAGCCCCAGCATTTT
CDR3 protein: CASSYDSLRQPQHF
D gene: .
J gene: TRBJ1-5
clone size: .
V gene: TRBV6-2/TRBV6-3

CDR3 DNA: TGTGCCAGCAAGAGGTATATGGCGGGGGGGCCGAATGAGCAGTTCTTC
CDR3 protein: CASKRYMAGGPNEQFF
D gene: TRBD2
J gene: TRBJ2-1
clone size: few
V gene: TRBV6-2/TRBV6-3

CDR3 DNA: TGCAGTGCTAGAGATCTTTCGGGTCAGCCCCAGCATTTT
CDR3 protein: CSARDLSGQPQHF
D gene: .
J gene: TRBJ1-5
clone size: .
V gene: TRBV20-1

CDR3 DNA: TGTGCCAGCAGCCCTACGGTCTATGGCTACACCTTC
CDR3 protein: CASSPTVYGYTF
D gene: .
J gene: TRBJ1-2
clone size: .
V gene: TRBV9

CDR3 DNA: TGTGCCAGCACAATCGAGGGGACGGTCTCCTACTACGAGCAGTACTTC
CDR3 protein: CASTIEGTVSYYEQYF
D gene: .
J gene: TRBJ2-7
clone size: few
V gene: TRBV6-1